What follows is one TCR beta chain and its context. Selected positively for CCR7 and CD45RO-negative, naive CD8 cells excluded terminally differentiated effector memory CD45RA+ cells. The germline CDR1 and CDR2 sequences are MNHEY and SMNVEV (reference sequence). The germline V and J ends were trimmed by 7 bases and 1 base, with 10 bases remaining between them. The CDR3 runs to 14 residues. The sample comes from a study of shared clonotypes between healthy human individuals. Here immunoSEQ multiplex PCR was the method, and the copy in TCRdb shows in-frame clones only, minus some. Here the sample spans about 2,100,000 clones, just over 90% being singletons.

Sequencing was performed on naive CD8+ T cells from PBMCs. The chain couples TRBV27 to TRBJ2-2; D might be TRBD2 (6 bases). The clonotype originates from a man aged 18 to 30 in good health. Some clones in this sample may be carry-over from other donors' samples. CDR3 sequence (DNA): TGTGCCAGCATAAGGGACTTGAACACCGGGGAGCTGTTTTTT. Translated: CASIRDLNTGELFF.